A selection of T cell receptor beta chains follows, all from one sample in a study of blood T cell repertoires in COVID-19. TCRdb's copy holds only in-frame clones and misses some; the assay was immunoSEQ multiplex PCR. Found here are fewer than 90,000 clones, 86% of them singletons; the top ten hold 4.5% to 6%. Sequenced material: peripheral blood. These receptors were taken from a man aged 45-60 years with active or convalescent COVID-19. Each CDR3 is given with its conserved first and last residue. The size of a clone is reported for some rows only, either as once, few or many, or as a class for expanded clones.

TRBJ2-3 . TRBV29-1 CSVDPRSGQAGTDTQYF
TRBJ2-7 . TRBV19 CASSPRYGYEQYF
TRBJ1-4 . TRBV19 CASTSQGNEKLFF
TRBJ2-5 once TRBV7-9 CASSLRGDEETQYF
TRBJ2-5 few TRBV2 CASRSRGSYQETQYF
TRBJ1-2 . TRBV19 CASSPWTPNYGYTF
TRBJ2-1 . TRBV9 CASSKTSLNEQFF
TRBJ1-2 . TRBV28 CASSSGQGRGYTF
TRBJ1-4 . TRBV28 CASSQGAINEKLFF
TRBJ2-3 once TRBV6-2/TRBV6-3 CASSYSGLTDTQYF
TRBJ2-2 . TRBV5-5 CASSRRGTGANTGELFF
TRBJ2-2 . TRBV7-9 CASSRRTGVIGELFF
TRBJ1-2 . TRBV3-1/TRBV3-2 CASSTQGRYGYTF
TRBJ1-5 . TRBV28 CASSTTVLNQPQHF
TRBJ1-5 . TRBV28 CASSLLRQPQHF
TRBJ2-5 once TRBV18 CASSPIGTRTAKETQYF
TRBJ1-4 . TRBV28 CASRPTGGNEKLFF
TRBJ2-3 . TRBV4-1 CASSQVSGVRTDTQYF
TRBJ2-2 . TRBV27 CASSLFGTGVNTGELFF
TRBJ1-1 . TRBV7-2 CASSLVRTGTTEAFF
TRBJ2-1 . TRBV11-1 CASSLAAGPNEQFF
TRBJ1-2 once TRBV6-5 CASSYSTPGRGNGYTF
TRBJ1-4 few TRBV4-3 CASSQGGGSNEKLFF
TRBJ1-1 once TRBV5-1 CASSLAFGGNTEAFF
TRBJ2-5 once TRBV7-2 CASSAQGGETQYF